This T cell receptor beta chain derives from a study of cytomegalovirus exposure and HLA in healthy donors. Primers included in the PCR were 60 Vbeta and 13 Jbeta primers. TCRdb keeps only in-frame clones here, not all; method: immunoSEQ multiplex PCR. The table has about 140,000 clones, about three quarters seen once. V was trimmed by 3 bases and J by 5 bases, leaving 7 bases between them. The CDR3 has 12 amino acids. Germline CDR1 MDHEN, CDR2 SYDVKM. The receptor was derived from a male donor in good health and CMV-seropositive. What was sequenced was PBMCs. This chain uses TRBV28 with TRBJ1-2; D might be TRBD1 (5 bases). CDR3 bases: TGTGCCAGCAGTTTTAAGGGGTATGGCTACACCTTC. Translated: CASSFKGYGYTF.